This TCR beta chain was retrieved from a study of cytomegalovirus exposure and HLA in healthy donors. The CDR3 extends over 15 amino acids. V was cut by 2 bases and J by 4 bases, with 14 bases left in between. CDR1 is MNHEY and CDR2 is SVGAGI in the germline V gene. PCR was performed using 60 Vbeta and 13 Jbeta primers. This table comes from immunoSEQ multiplex PCR, and its TCRdb copy is limited to in-frame clones, with some not included. The profile shows 100,000 to 150,000 clones, around 80% of them singletons. Points from the study as a whole: The listing of 150 to 200 TCR beta chains classed them as cytomegalovirus-associated. Among donors in an Asian-associated ancestry cluster, a later analysis reportedly found fewer N-insertions than the approximately 670-donor mean.

Of note for this clone: Antigen: not known.

Sequences were obtained from PBMCs. This sequence was found in a man aged 50 or older in good health and CMV-seronegative. The chain carries TRBV6-5 and TRBJ1-2; no clear D gene. DNA of the CDR3: TGTGCCAGCAGTTACAACAGTGTACAAAGCTATGGCTACACCTTC. This translates into CASSYNSVQSYGYTF.